These T cell receptor beta chains were read from a single sample in a study of blood T cell repertoires in COVID-19. The repertoire was sequenced with immunoSEQ multiplex PCR; TCRdb's copy has only in-frame clones and lacks some. In the table there are some 150,000 clones, 70% to 85% of which are singletons. Sequenced material: peripheral blood. The origin of the receptors is a human donor in a cohort sampled during active COVID-19. Each CDR3 is given with its conserved first and last residue. Each record gives: clone size, D gene, J gene, V gene, CDR3 DNA, CDR3 protein. The D gene is left open where the match is weak. Clone size, where shown, is once, few, many, or a class for clones that have expanded.

>once|TRBD2|TRBJ2-3|TRBV7-3
TGTGCCAGCAGCCCTTTTGGGGGGGGTCGCACAGATACGCAGTATTTT
CASSPFGGGRTDTQYF
>.|TRBD2|TRBJ2-1|TRBV4-3
TGCGCCAGCAGCCTAACCCTAGCGGGGGCCTCCTACAATGAGCAGTTCTTC
CASSLTLAGASYNEQFF
>.|TRBD1|TRBJ1-5|TRBV19
TGTGCCAGTAGTATTTCGGTAGGCAGGGGGCTGGGTAATCAGCCCCAGCATTTT
CASSISVGRGLGNQPQHF
>few|TRBD1|TRBJ1-4|TRBV7-2
TGTGCCAGCAGCAAGAGGCCCGGGACAGAGAATGAAAAACTGTTTTTT
CASSKRPGTENEKLFF
>few|.|TRBJ2-7|TRBV7-8
TGTGCCAGCAGCCCGAACCGCATATCGGGGAACGAGCAGTACTTC
CASSPNRISGNEQYF
>few|.|TRBJ2-7|TRBV6-2/TRBV6-3
TGTGCCAGCAGTTACCGGTTCTACGAGCAGTACTTC
CASSYRFYEQYF
>once|.|TRBJ2-2|TRBV4-2
TGTGCCAGCAGCCAGACTGTGAACACCGGGGAGCTGTTTTTT
CASSQTVNTGELFF
>.|.|TRBJ2-1|TRBV7-6
TGTGCCAGCAGCACCCCAGGGTTAAATGAGCAGTTCTTC
CASSTPGLNEQFF
>.|TRBD2|TRBJ2-3|TRBV9
TGTGCCAGCAGCGACACTAGCGGGCCTAGCACAGATACGCAGTATTTT
CASSDTSGPSTDTQYF
>.|.|TRBJ2-1|TRBV19
TGTGCCAGTAGCCCTACCAGGGGCGGGTACAATGAGCAGTTCTTC
CASSPTRGGYNEQFF
>.|TRBD2|TRBJ2-3|TRBV5-1
TGCGCCAGCAGCCCCGCGGGGGGCAGGGCAGATACGCAGTATTTT
CASSPAGGRADTQYF
>.|.|TRBJ1-4|TRBV20-1
TGCAGTGCTAGAGTTCAAGAAAAACTGTTTTTT
CSARVQEKLFF
>few|TRBD1|TRBJ1-2|TRBV14
TGTGCCAGCAGCCCCGGGACAGGGTATGGCTACACCTTC
CASSPGTGYGYTF
>once|TRBD1|TRBJ2-1|TRBV5-1
TGCGCCAGCACAAGTATGGCAGGGGGCCGGAATGAGCAGTTCTTC
CASTSMAGGRNEQFF
>.|.|TRBJ2-7|TRBV5-1
TGCGCCAGCAGTCTCCTAGAGGGTGGTGAGCAGTACTTC
CASSLLEGGEQYF
>once|.|TRBJ1-2|TRBV12-3/TRBV12-4
TGTGCCAGCAGTTTTCGGGTACCGGGGGGCTACACCTTC
CASSFRVPGGYTF
>.|.|TRBJ1-5|TRBV19
TGTGCCAGTAGTATGTCATCCGGTTACAATCAGCCCCAGCATTTT
CASSMSSGYNQPQHF
>.|.|TRBJ2-1|TRBV11-3
TGTGCCAGCAGCTTAAGATCGGGGTCCTACAATGAGCAGTTCTTC
CASSLRSGSYNEQFF